These 26 T cell receptor beta chains share one sample of origin, sequenced in a study of radiation and T cells in renal cell carcinoma. Time point described: baseline pretreatment blood. Described treatment: 15 Gy SBRT to primary tumor, nephrectomy 4 weeks later. The method was immunoSEQ multiplex PCR; TCRdb's version includes in-frame clones alone and lacks a portion of them. This sample carries roughly 100,000 clones, roughly 90% of them seen once, and the ten largest clones take 6% to 9%. Sequenced here: blood, sampled from a patient whose treatment included radiotherapy and nephrectomy. The origin of the receptors is a man in his fifties with renal cell carcinoma.

The J gene is TRBJ2-1, the V gene TRBV11-2, with 8 positions matching TRBD1. The germline V gene encodes CDR1 SGHAT and CDR2 FQNNGV. The CDR3 sequence is 13 residues long. After removal of 5 bases from V and 5 bases from J, the junction contained 2 bases not matched to a gene. As DNA, the CDR3 is TGTGCCAGCAGCCCGACAGGGGACAATGAGCAGTTCTTC. Residues: CASSPTGDNEQFF.

The V call is TRBV12-5, the J call TRBJ1-1; D uncertain. In germline, CDR1 is LGHNT, CDR2 FRNRAP. Trimming removed 5 bases from V and 3 bases from J, with 4 bases in between. The CDR3 is made up of 11 amino acids. Written as DNA, the CDR3 is TGTGCTAGTGGTAGTCACACTGAAGCTTTCTTT. Its translation: CASGSHTEAFF. Filled out from reference TRBV12-5 and TRBJ1-1, the complete variable domain reads DARVTQTPRHKVTEMGQEVTMRCQPILGHNTVFWYRQTMMQGLELLAYFRNRAPLDDSGMPKDRFSAEMPDATLATLKIQPSEPRDSAVYFCASGSHTEAFFGQGTRLTVV.

The chain carries TRBV5-1 and TRBJ1-5, with 8 positions matching TRBD1. The CDR3 is 14 residues long. Germline lookup yields CDR1 SGHRS and CDR2 YFSETQ. The trim removed 2 bases at V and 7 bases at J, leaving 5 bases unmatched. CDR3 DNA sequence: TGCGCCAGCAGCTTTACAGGGGGGCAACAGCCCCAGCATTTT. The encoded protein is CASSFTGGQQPQHF.

The rearrangement joins TRBV28 to TRBJ1-6; D is undetermined. In germline, CDR1 is MDHEN, CDR2 SYDVKM. This CDR3 has 14 amino acids. Trimming took off 5 bases at V and 6 bases at J, with 11 bases between the two ends. The CDR3 DNA follows: TGTGCCAGCAGTCAGACCCCCTTTAATTCACCCCTCCACTTT. Translation: CASSQTPFNSPLHF.

This clone was observed a few times. The V and J genes are TRBV5-1 and TRBJ1-2, with TRBD1 matching over 9 bases. With 0 bases clipped from V and 6 bases from J, the junction kept 12 bases outside the gene matches. There are 17 residues in the CDR3. Germline CDR1 and CDR2: SGHRS and YFSETQ. This CDR3 is CASSLAKIGQGRHGYTF. For the CDR3, the DNA is TGCGCCAGCAGCTTGGCGAAAATAGGACAGGGGCGACATGGCTACACCTTC.

The chain employs TRBV7-6 and TRBJ2-1; D remains ambiguous. This CDR3 contains 14 residues. The V gene lost 1 base and the J gene lost 9 bases, with 13 bases spanning the gap. CDR1 is SGHVS, CDR2 FNYEAQ, per germline. The CDR3 reads CASSLGKAVAEQFF. The CDR3 bases are TGTGCCAGCAGCTTAGGGAAAGCTGTTGCTGAGCAGTTCTTC.

The gene calls are TRBV4-2 and TRBJ1-5; D not resolved. The CDR3 spans 17 residues. V was shortened by 0 bases and J by 0 bases, with 12 bases between the two germline ends. The germline V gene has CDR1 LGHNA and CDR2 YNFKEQ. The CDR3 region has the DNA TGTGCCAGCAGCCAAGAAGCCACGGCATATAGCAATCAGCCCCAGCATTTT. This codes for CASSQEATAYSNQPQHF.

The genes are TRBV30 and TRBJ2-7; no clear D gene. The CDR3 runs 14 residues. Between the trimmed V and J ends, which lost 4 bases and 3 bases, there was a span of 16 bases. Per the germline V gene, CDR1 is GTSNPN and CDR2 is SVGIG (reference sequence). The DNA for the CDR3 is TGTGCCTGGACACGGGCCCCCCACTACTACGAGCAGTACTTC. This gives the protein CAWTRAPHYYEQYF. The full variable domain, in which reference TRBV30 and TRBJ2-7 provide the parts outside the CDR3, is SQTIHQWPATLVQPVGSPLSLECTVEGTSNPNLYWYRQAAGRGLQLLFYSVGIGQISSEVPQNLSASRPQDRQFILSSKKLLLSDSGFYLCAWTRAPHYYEQYFGPGTRLTVT.

This clone has only one observation. V is TRBV5-5 and J is TRBJ2-2; D ambiguous. The germline CDR1 and CDR2 sequences are SGHKS and YYEKEE (reference sequence). The CDR3 totals 17 residues. Between the trimmed V and J ends, which lost 0 bases and 3 bases, there was a span of 15 bases. The DNA of the CDR3 is TGTGCCAGCAGCTTGGGGTCCGGTCCGACTTACACCGGGGAGCTGTTTTTT. Protein product: CASSLGSGPTYTGELFF. The variable domain in full, completed from reference TRBV5-5 and TRBJ2-2, reads DAGVTQSPTHLIKTRGQQVTLRCSPISGHKSVSWYQQVLGQGPQFIFQYYEKEERGRGNFPDRFSARQFPNYSSELNVNALLLGDSALYLCASSLGSGPTYTGELFFGEGSRLTVL.

This sequence joins TRBV2 and TRBJ2-1; the match to TRBD2 covers 8 bases. This CDR3 contains 15 residues. Germline lookup yields CDR1 SNHLY and CDR2 FYNNEI. V shed 3 bases, J shed 4 bases, and the junction held 5 bases outside the gene matches. The CDR3 loop is CASSDMASGYNEQFF. The CDR3 DNA reads TGTGCCAGCAGTGACATGGCTAGCGGGTACAATGAGCAGTTCTTC.

This chain links TRBV11-2 with TRBJ2-2, with D possibly matching TRBD2 (6 bases). The germline V and J ends were trimmed by 5 bases and 7 bases, with 17 bases remaining between them. CDR1 is SGHAT and CDR2 is FQNNGV in the germline V gene. CDR3 size: 15 residues. The CDR3 DNA is TGTGCCAGCAGCGTCGCGGGATTACTGCACGGGGAGCTGTTTTTT. Residues: CASSVAGLLHGELFF.

J is TRBJ2-7 and V is TRBV28; D is perhaps TRBD2 (6 bases). V was cut by 7 bases and J by 7 bases, with 20 bases left in between. CDR3 length equals 14 residues. Germline V gene lookup returns CDR1 MDHEN and CDR2 SYDVKM. The CDR3 region has the DNA TGTGCCAGCACCAAAACGGGGGATGTGGGAGAGCAGTACTTC. It codes for CASTKTGDVGEQYF.

The chain carries TRBV9 and TRBJ1-3; D not resolved. Trimming cost V 4 bases and J 1 base, with 15 bases left between them. CDR1 is SGDLS, CDR2 YYNGEE, per germline. CDR3 length equals 16 residues. DNA for the CDR3: TGTGCCAGCAGCCTTCGGACGGAGGTTTCTGGAAACACCATATATTTT. Its protein product is CASSLRTEVSGNTIYF.

V is TRBV2 and J is TRBJ2-7; 7 nucleotides line up with TRBD1. Trimming removed 7 bases from V and 3 bases from J; junction bases left unmatched: 9. The germline V gene encodes CDR1 SNHLY and CDR2 FYNNEI. The CDR3 is 14 amino acids. CDR3 nucleotide sequence: TGTGCCAGCAAAAGAACCGGGACAGACTACGAGCAGTACTTC. It yields the protein CASKRTGTDYEQYF.

The chain couples TRBV19 to TRBJ2-5; maybe TRBD1 (5 bases). CDR1 and CDR2 (germline): LNHDA, SQIVND (reference sequence). With 2 bases removed from V and 1 base from J, the gap between germline ends came to 5 bases. The CDR3 has 13 residues. This chain's CDR3 is CASSIQGQETQYF. The CDR3 region has the DNA TGTGCCAGTAGTATACAGGGCCAAGAGACCCAGTACTTC.

The chain couples TRBV6-5 to TRBJ1-5; D is undetermined. V lost 0 bases, J lost 6 bases, and 6 bases lay in between. Looked up from germline, CDR1 is MNHEY and CDR2 is SVGAGI. The CDR3 sequence is 13 residues long. CDR3 bases: TGTGCCAGCAGTTACTCCGATAGTCAGCCCCAGCATTTT. Protein: CASSYSDSQPQHF.

The chain uses TRBV6-5 and TRBJ1-2; D is possibly TRBD1 (6 bases). The V and J ends lost 2 bases and 2 bases respectively, with 15 bases between them. Germline CDR1 is MNHEY and CDR2 is SVGAGI. This CDR3 region has 16 residues. DNA of the CDR3: TGTGCCAGCAGTTACCGGCGGAGGGGGACAAACTATGGCTACACCTTC. Its translation is CASSYRRRGTNYGYTF.

This clone was detected only once. The chain carries TRBV6-1 and TRBJ1-1; no firm D call. The CDR3 has 13 amino acids. The germline V and J ends were trimmed by 2 bases and 10 bases, with 14 bases remaining between them. Germline assignment: CDR1 MNHNS and CDR2 SASEGT. For the CDR3, the DNA is TGTGCCAGCAGTGAACAGGACGTAACCGGAGCTTTCTTT. This codes for CASSEQDVTGAFF.

This clone has only one observation. V is TRBV29-1 and J is TRBJ2-7; perhaps TRBD1 as D (5 bases). The CDR3 is 14 residues long. The V gene's germline CDR1 is SQVTM and CDR2 ANQGSEA. V was shortened by 1 base and J by 0 bases, with 10 bases between the two germline ends. The CDR3 spells CSVEVGQHSYEQYF. Written as DNA, the CDR3 is TGCAGCGTTGAAGTGGGGCAGCACTCCTACGAGCAGTACTTC.

The chain joins TRBV27 to TRBJ2-1, with TRBD2 matching over 9 bases. The CDR3 is 15 residues long. V shed 2 bases, J shed 8 bases, and the junction held 7 bases outside the gene matches. Germline V gives CDR1 MNHEY, CDR2 SMNVEV (reference sequence). This CDR3 reads CASSLIRGRDDEQFF. In DNA, the CDR3 is TGTGCCAGCAGTTTAATCCGCGGGAGGGACGATGAGCAGTTCTTC.

The chain recombines TRBV10-1 with TRBJ2-3, with TRBD1 identical over 10 bases. J lost 8 bases, V lost 6 bases, and 8 bases had no gene match. The germline CDR1 and CDR2 sequences are WNHNN and SYGVQD (reference sequence). The CDR3 loop spans 14 amino acids. CDR3 in DNA: TGCGCCAGCAGGGAAGGGACAGGGGTTGGTACGCAGTATTTT. Translation: CASREGTGVGTQYF.

The chain links TRBV28 to TRBJ1-1; D is unclear. V was clipped by 8 bases and J by 10 bases, with 20 bases between them. Germline-derived CDR1 and CDR2 are MDHEN and SYDVKM. The CDR3 is 13 amino acids. The DNA for the CDR3 is TGTGCCAGCCTACCTGCGGGAGACCCTAGAGCTTTCTTT. It yields the protein CASLPAGDPRAFF.

The chain uses TRBV5-6 and TRBJ2-7; 12 positions agree with TRBD2. Unmatched junction bases numbered 12, after V lost 1 base and J lost 1 base. The CDR3 sequence is 19 residues long. Looked up from germline, CDR1 is SGHDT and CDR2 is YYEEEE. CDR3 residues: CASSLMASGRAVRSYEQYF. The CDR3 region has the DNA TGTGCCAGCAGCTTGATGGCTAGCGGGAGGGCTGTTAGATCCTACGAGCAGTACTTC.

This chain uses TRBV7-3 with TRBJ2-3; tentative D call: TRBD2 (5 bases). Trimming removed 1 base from V and 0 bases from J, with 11 bases in between. Germline-derived CDR1 and CDR2 are SGHTA and FQGTGA. The CDR3 contains 16 residues. The CDR3 DNA follows: TGTGCCAGCAGCTTAATCGGCGGGCTGAGCACAGATACGCAGTATTTT. Translation gives CASSLIGGLSTDTQYF.

J is TRBJ1-4 and V is TRBV6-4; 7 bases are a match to TRBD1. CDR3 length equals 13 residues. CDR1 is MRHNA and CDR2 is SNTAGT in the germline V gene. With 4 bases clipped from V and 10 bases from J, the junction kept 6 bases outside the gene matches. The CDR3 DNA is TGTGCCAGCAGTGCTCATGCAGGGGGAAAACTGTTTTTT. Residues: CASSAHAGGKLFF.

The rearrangement joins TRBV27 to TRBJ1-4, with 9 bases that match TRBD1. Germline loops: CDR1 MNHEY, CDR2 SMNVEV (reference sequence). V shed 4 bases and J 7 bases; nucleotides not matched to a gene: 4. CDR3 length equals 14 residues. Here the CDR3 DNA reads TGTGCCAGCAGTTCCGGGACAGGGATTGAAAAACTGTTTTTT. This encodes CASSSGTGIEKLFF.